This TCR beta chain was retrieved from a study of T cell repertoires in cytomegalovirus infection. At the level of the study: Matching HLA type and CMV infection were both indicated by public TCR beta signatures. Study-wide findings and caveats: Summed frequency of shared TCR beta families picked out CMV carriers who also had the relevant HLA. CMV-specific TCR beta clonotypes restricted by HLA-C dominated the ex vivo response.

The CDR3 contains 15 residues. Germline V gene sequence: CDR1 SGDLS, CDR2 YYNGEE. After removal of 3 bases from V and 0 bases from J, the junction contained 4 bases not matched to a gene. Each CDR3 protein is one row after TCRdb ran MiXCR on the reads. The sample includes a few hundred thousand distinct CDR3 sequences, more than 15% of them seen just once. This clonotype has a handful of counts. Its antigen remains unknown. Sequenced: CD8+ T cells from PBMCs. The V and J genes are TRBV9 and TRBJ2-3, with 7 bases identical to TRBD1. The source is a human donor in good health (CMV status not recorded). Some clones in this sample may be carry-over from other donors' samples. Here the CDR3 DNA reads TGTGCCAGCAGCGGGGACAGTCCTAGCACAGATACGCAGTATTTT. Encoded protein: CASSGDSPSTDTQYF.